This is a list of T cell receptor beta chains from one sample in a study of immune heterogeneity within non-small cell lung tumors. One entry per CDR3 protein, called by TCRdb with MiXCR from the multiplex PCR reads. The table lists 2,000 to 2,500 distinct CDR3 sequences, around 28% of them singletons, with less than 20% in the top ten. The sequenced material came from lung tumor tissue. The receptors shown here come from a man between 60 and 70 years old with non-small cell lung cancer. Each CDR3 is given without its conserved first and last residue.

len: 12
v_gene: TRBV10-3
j_gene: TRBJ1-5
CDR3aa: ATGTADSNQPQH

len: 11
v_gene: TRBV11-2
j_gene: TRBJ2-1
CDR3aa: ASSRLGYNEQF

len: 11
v_gene: TRBV28
j_gene: TRBJ2-5
CDR3aa: VSSGTAAGTQY

len: 9
v_gene: TRBV7-9
j_gene: TRBJ1-1
CDR3aa: ASSSPYEAF

len: 13
v_gene: TRBV28
j_gene: TRBJ2-7
CDR3aa: ASSSATGGAYEQY

len: 14
v_gene: TRBV28
j_gene: TRBJ1-1
CDR3aa: ASSLVAGARGTEAF

len: 13
v_gene: TRBV2
j_gene: TRBJ1-1
CDR3aa: ASSEAGQMNTEAF

len: 17
v_gene: TRBV9
j_gene: TRBJ2-3
CDR3aa: ASSVGGLAGGGLTDTQY

len: 17
v_gene: TRBV6-6
j_gene: TRBJ2-3
CDR3aa: ASSYRRGQGAFRTDTQY

len: 11
v_gene: TRBV20-1
j_gene: TRBJ2-3
CDR3aa: SAQLASTDTQY

len: 13
v_gene: TRBV9
j_gene: TRBJ2-3
CDR3aa: ASSSWTASTDTQY

len: 13
v_gene: TRBV7-8
j_gene: TRBJ2-1
CDR3aa: ASSLFSRHSNEQF

len: 16
v_gene: TRBV7-3
j_gene: TRBJ2-2
CDR3aa: ASSLTLTGAGDTGELF

len: 12
v_gene: TRBV6-4
j_gene: TRBJ2-7
CDR3aa: ASSSGTGGDEQY

len: 9
v_gene: TRBV27
j_gene: TRBJ2-1
CDR3aa: ASSYRSQQF

len: 11
v_gene: TRBV4-1
j_gene: TRBJ2-3
CDR3aa: ASSLAGSNTQY

len: 11
v_gene: TRBV11-3
j_gene: TRBJ2-1
CDR3aa: ASSYDRDYEQF

len: 8
v_gene: TRBV6-1
j_gene: TRBJ1-2
CDR3aa: ASREDGYT

len: 12
v_gene: TRBV5-1
j_gene: TRBJ1-2
CDR3aa: ASSLEGGAGGYT

len: 15
v_gene: TRBV29-1
j_gene: TRBJ2-1
CDR3aa: SVPDREKVSSYNEQF

len: 10
v_gene: TRBV6-4
j_gene: TRBJ2-3
CDR3aa: ASSAYLGPQY

len: 13
v_gene: TRBV28
j_gene: TRBJ2-5
CDR3aa: ASNMAAPVRRDQY

len: 12
v_gene: TRBV15
j_gene: TRBJ1-4
CDR3aa: ATSRSGTPEKLF

len: 13
v_gene: TRBV12-3/TRBV12-4
j_gene: TRBJ2-5
CDR3aa: ASRPTSVNMETQY

len: 10
v_gene: TRBV6-1
j_gene: TRBJ2-7
CDR3aa: ASSPPTSPQY

len: 15
v_gene: TRBV7-3
j_gene: TRBJ2-3
CDR3aa: ASSLTGAGGPADTQY

len: 14
v_gene: TRBV5-6
j_gene: TRBJ2-2
CDR3aa: ASSLGLAGVVGELF

len: 14
v_gene: TRBV5-1
j_gene: TRBJ2-3
CDR3aa: ASSLNGRTSTDTQY

len: 12
v_gene: TRBV7-3
j_gene: TRBJ2-5
CDR3aa: ASSFHGGSETQY

len: 12
v_gene: TRBV10-3
j_gene: TRBJ1-5
CDR3aa: ATGTGDSDQPQH

len: 12
v_gene: TRBV20-1
j_gene: TRBJ2-7
CDR3aa: SAILLDAHYEQY

len: 13
v_gene: TRBV18
j_gene: TRBJ2-7
CDR3aa: ASSPRAGITYEQY

len: 12
v_gene: TRBV20-1
j_gene: TRBJ1-6
CDR3aa: SAKWGQGRSPLH

len: 11
v_gene: TRBV11-2
j_gene: TRBJ2-7
CDR3aa: ASSLGPGYEQY

len: 13
v_gene: TRBV11-2
j_gene: TRBJ2-5
CDR3aa: ASSLVGGSRETQY

len: 11
v_gene: TRBV20-1
j_gene: TRBJ2-3
CDR3aa: SASLGTTDTQY

len: 9
v_gene: TRBV5-6
j_gene: TRBJ2-3
CDR3aa: ASSSTDTQY

len: 12
v_gene: TRBV7-7
j_gene: TRBJ2-5
CDR3aa: ASSLVQGVETQY

len: 11
v_gene: TRBV5-1
j_gene: TRBJ2-3
CDR3aa: ASSLASTDTQY

len: 12
v_gene: TRBV7-9
j_gene: TRBJ2-3
CDR3aa: ASRRQGGTDTQY

len: 12
v_gene: TRBV4-3
j_gene: TRBJ1-4
CDR3aa: ASSHRGLGEKLF

len: 12
v_gene: TRBV7-3
j_gene: TRBJ2-7
CDR3aa: ASSLDQGAYEQC

len: 14
v_gene: TRBV19
j_gene: TRBJ2-5
CDR3aa: ASSIPNLRPQETQY

len: 21
v_gene: TRBV27
j_gene: TRBJ2-6
CDR3aa: ASSLGGTGGTGGWWSGANVLT

len: 10
v_gene: TRBV27
j_gene: TRBJ1-2
CDR3aa: ASSPTGVGYT

len: 15
v_gene: TRBV28
j_gene: TRBJ2-7
CDR3aa: ASSLTVQGLLSYEQY

len: 20
v_gene: TRBV29-1
j_gene: TRBJ2-2
CDR3aa: SVEDLGGGTLDFSIATGELF

len: 17
v_gene: TRBV12-5
j_gene: TRBJ2-1
CDR3aa: ASATNGTTSGGRNNEQF

len: 10
v_gene: TRBV10-3
j_gene: TRBJ2-7
CDR3aa: ATGGGRYEQY

len: 10
v_gene: TRBV28
j_gene: TRBJ1-5
CDR3aa: ASTWGNQPQH

len: 14
v_gene: TRBV11-2
j_gene: TRBJ2-3
CDR3aa: ASSINRVASWDTQY